The rows below give T cell receptor beta chains drawn from one sample of a study of blood T cells in healthy people across ages. TCRdb analysed the 5' RACE reads with MiXCR anew, one entry per CDR3 protein. The sample shows just over 1 million distinct CDR3 sequences, under 45% of them seen only once. Material for sequencing was blood. The receptors were sampled from a woman aged 60-75 years in good health. Each CDR3 is given with its conserved first and last residue. Fields, in order: V gene, J gene, clone size, D gene, CDR3 DNA, CDR3 protein. A D gene is named only where the DNA matches it firmly. Only part of the rows carry a size: once, few, many, or a class if the clone is expanded.

TRBV2	TRBJ2-7	.	TRBD1	TGTGCCAGCAGGGCGTCCGGGACAGGGCCCTACGAGCAGTACTTC	CASRASGTGPYEQYF
TRBV20-1	TRBJ2-1	.	TRBD2	TGCAGTGCTAGTAGGACTAGCGGGAGGGGGAACAATGAGCAGTTCTTC	CSASRTSGRGNNEQFF
TRBV29-1	TRBJ2-7	few	TRBD1	TGCAGCGTGGGGGCAGGGGGTGTCTACGAGCAGTACTTC	CSVGAGGVYEQYF
TRBV6-5	TRBJ2-1	.	TRBD2	TGTGCCAGCAGTGGAGGACTAGCGGGGGGTCGGGAGCAGTTCTTC	CASSGGLAGGREQFF
TRBV27	TRBJ2-7	.	TRBD2	TGTGCCAGCAGTTTATCCCCCGTCCGGACTAGCAGGAGAGGCAATGAGCAGTACTTC	CASSLSPVRTSRRGNEQYF
TRBV11-2	TRBJ2-3	few	.	TGTGCCAGCAGCTTAGTTGGGGAGTTAGATACGCAGTATTTT	CASSLVGELDTQYF
TRBV28	TRBJ2-4	.	TRBD1	TGTGCCAGCCAAGATACAGGGGGCTTTGTCAAAAACATTCAGTACTTC	CASQDTGGFVKNIQYF
TRBV5-1	TRBJ2-1	once	.	TGCGCCAGCAGCTTGGATCCAGGGTACTATGAGCAGTTCTTC	CASSLDPGYYEQFF
TRBV29-1	TRBJ2-7	.	TRBD2	TGCAGCGTTGTAACCGGGACTAGCGGGTCCCACGAGCAGTACTTC	CSVVTGTSGSHEQYF
TRBV27	TRBJ2-1	few	.	TGTGCCAGCAGTGTCACAGTTAGCTCCTACAATGAGCAGTTCTTC	CASSVTVSSYNEQFF
TRBV15	TRBJ2-1	.	.	TGTGCCACCAGCAGAGATCCCGGGAGAACCTACAATGAGCAGTTCTTC	CATSRDPGRTYNEQFF
TRBV7-9	TRBJ1-2	.	TRBD1	TGTGCCAGCAGCTTCGGACAGGGGGCCTATGGCTACACCTTC	CASSFGQGAYGYTF
TRBV15	TRBJ2-1	.	TRBD1	TGTGCCACCAGCGGGACAGGGAGCTCCTACAATGAGCAGTTCTTC	CATSGTGSSYNEQFF
TRBV10-1	TRBJ2-7	.	.	TGCGCCAGCAGTGAGTCTTGGGACGCGGGGTGGTACGAGCAGTACTTC	CASSESWDAGWYEQYF
TRBV27	TRBJ2-7	few	.	TGTGCCAGCAGTTTATCGGGGAGTGGGACACCCTATCGGGCCCTTTACGAGCAGTACTTC	CASSLSGSGTPYRALYEQYF
TRBV27	TRBJ2-3	few	TRBD2	TGTGCCAGCAGTGGCGGTAGCGGGGATACGCAGTATTTT	CASSGGSGDTQYF
TRBV6-6	TRBJ2-5	few	.	TGTGCCAGCAGTTACTCCCCGACTATCGGTGGAGAGACCCAGTACTTC	CASSYSPTIGGETQYF
TRBV3-1	TRBJ2-6	few	.	TGTGCCAGCAGCCAGGCGGGTACCTCTGGGGCCAACGTCCTGACTTTC	CASSQAGTSGANVLTF
TRBV10-2	TRBJ1-1	.	.	TGCGCCAGCAGCAAACGGGACACCGATCAAGCTTTCTTT	CASSKRDTDQAFF
TRBV20-1	TRBJ2-7	few	.	TGCAGTGCTGTCGCGGCACCCAGCTACGAGCAGTACTTC	CSAVAAPSYEQYF
TRBV11-2	TRBJ2-1	.	TRBD2	TGTGCCAGCAGACGGGGGACTACGGAGCAGTTCTTC	CASRRGTTEQFF
TRBV5-1	TRBJ2-3	once	.	TGCGCCAGCAGCGTGGTAGACTACACAGATACGCAGTATTTT	CASSVVDYTDTQYF
TRBV30	TRBJ1-1	.	.	TGTGCCTGGAGTGACCGACATGAAGCTTTCTTT	CAWSDRHEAFF
TRBV7-6	TRBJ2-1	.	TRBD2	TGTGCCAGCAGCTTAGCGTCGTGGCGGGAGAGTGAGCAGTTCTTC	CASSLASWRESEQFF
TRBV12-3/TRBV12-4	TRBJ2-1	.	TRBD2	TGTACCAGCAGTTCATCTAGCGGGAGGGCCGATGAGCAGTTCTTC	CTSSSSSGRADEQFF
TRBV12-3/TRBV12-4	TRBJ2-5	.	TRBD1	TGTGCCAGCAGTCCCGGACAGGCCTTAGAGACCCAGTACTTC	CASSPGQALETQYF
TRBV7-9	TRBJ1-2	.	TRBD1	TGTGCCAGCAGCCGTGGGGAGCAGGGGGAGATTAACTATGGCTACACCTTC	CASSRGEQGEINYGYTF
TRBV5-5	TRBJ1-1	.	.	TGTGCCAGCAGCTCAAAGGGGATCATGAACACTGAAGCTTTCTTT	CASSSKGIMNTEAFF
TRBV20-1	TRBJ1-6	once	TRBD1	TGCAGTGCTAGAGAAGACAGGGGAGGGAATTCACCCCTCCACTTT	CSAREDRGGNSPLHF
TRBV9	TRBJ2-5	.	TRBD2	TGTGCCAGCAGCGTACGGGGGGACCCCGGAAATGAGCAGTACTTC	CASSVRGDPGNEQYF
TRBV12-5	TRBJ2-7	once	.	TGTGCTAGTGCTCCTTGGGGGCGGAACTACGAGCAGTACTTC	CASAPWGRNYEQYF
TRBV18	TRBJ2-1	.	.	TGTGCCAGCTCCCCCGGGGGGACAAGCTCCTACAATGAGCAGTTCTTC	CASSPGGTSSYNEQFF
TRBV29-1	TRBJ2-7	many	.	TGCAGCGGGCGAGAGGACATCGAGCAGTACTTC	CSGREDIEQYF
TRBV9	TRBJ2-7	.	.	TGTGCCAGCAGCCCCCAGGGACTTGCCTACGAGCAGTACTTC	CASSPQGLAYEQYF
TRBV27	TRBJ2-1	.	.	TGTGCCAGCAGTTCCGGGACCACGCGAACCTACTACAATGAGCAGTTCTTC	CASSSGTTRTYYNEQFF
TRBV5-1	TRBJ2-1	once	.	TGCGCCAGCAGCTTGGGAGGGCTAGCGCGCGACAATGAGCAGTTCTTC	CASSLGGLARDNEQFF
TRBV20-1	TRBJ2-5	.	.	TGCAGTGCTAGAGATTTGGGTACGAAGACCCAGTACTTC	CSARDLGTKTQYF
TRBV20-1	TRBJ1-3	.	.	TGCAGTGCTAGAGGTCCAAGCCGAAACACCATATATTTT	CSARGPSRNTIYF
TRBV10-3	TRBJ2-6	.	.	TGTGCCATCAACAGAGGCCCAGGCTTAACCGGGGCCAACGTCCTGACTTTC	CAINRGPGLTGANVLTF
TRBV14	TRBJ2-1	.	.	TGTGCCAGCAGTCTTCCTAGGTCTGAGCAGTTCTTC	CASSLPRSEQFF
TRBV6-6	TRBJ2-7	many	TRBD2	TGTGCCAGCAGTTCGACTAGCGGGAGCTCCTACGAGCAGTACTTC	CASSSTSGSSYEQYF
TRBV29-1	TRBJ2-7	.	.	TGCAGCGCCCGACGCACTAGTGGGAGCTCCTACGGGCAGTACTTC	CSARRTSGSSYGQYF
TRBV20-1	TRBJ2-1	few	.	TGCAGTGCTAGAGATCCCTCATTTGGTGAGCAGTTCTTC	CSARDPSFGEQFF
TRBV9	TRBJ2-5	few	.	TGTGCCAGCAGCGTAAAGGAGCGGCCCCGGGTACAGTACTTC	CASSVKERPRVQYF
TRBV5-1	TRBJ2-3	few	TRBD2	TGCGCCAGCTACCCCGGACTAGCGGCGAACACAGATACGCAGTATTTT	CASYPGLAANTDTQYF
TRBV7-3	TRBJ1-1	.	.	TGTGCCAGCAGCCCTAGACCAAACACTGAAGCTTTCTTT	CASSPRPNTEAFF
TRBV5-1	TRBJ2-7	.	.	TGCGCCAGCAGCTCGGACAGATACTCCTACGAGCAGTACTTC	CASSSDRYSYEQYF
TRBV20-1	TRBJ1-5	.	TRBD1	TGCAGTGCTATAGACGAGGGGGCGGGCAATCAGCCCCAGCATTTT	CSAIDEGAGNQPQHF
TRBV6-1	TRBJ1-5	.	.	TGTGCCAGCAGTGTACAACAACGAAATCAGCCCCAGCATTTT	CASSVQQRNQPQHF
TRBV7-2	TRBJ2-3	few	.	TGTGCCAGCAGCTTAGCGCCCTTAAATACGCAGTATTTT	CASSLAPLNTQYF
TRBV6-6	TRBJ2-3	.	.	TGTGCCAGCGGACGGGGGCGGGCAGATACGCAGTATTTT	CASGRGRADTQYF
TRBV3-1	TRBJ2-7	.	.	TGTGCCAGCAGAGCAGGCCCTAGGGTGGGAACCTCCTACGAGCAGTACTTC	CASRAGPRVGTSYEQYF
TRBV10-3	TRBJ2-5	few	TRBD1	TGTGCCATCAGACCCGGGACAGGCTCCCTCGAGACCCAGTACTTC	CAIRPGTGSLETQYF
TRBV5-6	TRBJ2-7	.	TRBD1	TGTGCCAGCAGCTTGTCTACCAACGCCGACAGGGCCAACGAGCAGTACTTC	CASSLSTNADRANEQYF